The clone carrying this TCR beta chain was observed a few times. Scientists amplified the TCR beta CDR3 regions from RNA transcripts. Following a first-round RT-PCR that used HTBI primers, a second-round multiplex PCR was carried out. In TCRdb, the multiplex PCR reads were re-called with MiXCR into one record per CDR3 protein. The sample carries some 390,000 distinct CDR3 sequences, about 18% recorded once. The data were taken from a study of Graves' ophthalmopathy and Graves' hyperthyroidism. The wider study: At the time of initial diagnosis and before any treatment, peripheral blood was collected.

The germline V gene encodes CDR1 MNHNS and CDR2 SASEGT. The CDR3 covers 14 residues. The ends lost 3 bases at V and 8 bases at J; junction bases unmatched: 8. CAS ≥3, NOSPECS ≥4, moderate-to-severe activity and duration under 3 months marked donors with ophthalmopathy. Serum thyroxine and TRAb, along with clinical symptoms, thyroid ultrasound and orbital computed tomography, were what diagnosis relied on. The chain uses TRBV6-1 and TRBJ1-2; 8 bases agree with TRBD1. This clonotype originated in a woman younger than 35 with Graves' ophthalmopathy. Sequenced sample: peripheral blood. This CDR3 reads CASSDLDRGGGYTF. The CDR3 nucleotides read TGTGCCAGCAGTGACCTAGACAGGGGAGGCGGCTACACCTTC.